The 8 T cell receptor beta chains in this list originate from one sample, sequenced in a study of shared clonotypes between healthy human individuals. Sequencing used immunoSEQ multiplex PCR; TCRdb keeps in-frame clones, though not all of them. The data hold fewer than 150,000 clones, with about two thirds observed a single time. Material: memory CD8+ T cells sorted from blood. Subset given: CD45RO+ cells pooled with CCR7-negative TemRA cells. All receptors come from a woman in her twenties or thirties in good health.

The genes are TRBV29-1 and TRBJ2-5; a possible D gene is TRBD2 (7 bases). Matching the DNA end better, TRBJ2-7 makes the J call doubtful. The CDR3 is 14 residues long. Germline CDR1 and CDR2: SQVTM and ANQGSEA. CDR3 DNA sequence: TGCAGCGTCTCAGGGCGGGGGCATGAGTACGAGCAGTACTTC. Translating it yields CSVSGRGHEYEQYF.

This chain connects TRBV25-1 to TRBJ2-7; 8 bases fit TRBD2. Germline CDR1 and CDR2: MGHDK and SYGVNS. Trimming removed 4 bases from V and 2 bases from J; junction bases left unmatched: 10. This CDR3 spans 16 amino acids. CDR3 in amino acids: CASSGKAGVGAYEQYF. Here the CDR3 DNA reads TGTGCCAGCAGTGGAAAAGCGGGAGTTGGGGCCTACGAGCAGTACTTC.

There are many counts of this clone. The V call is TRBV6-4, the J call TRBJ2-2; D gene ambiguous. The CDR3 totals 13 residues. The V gene's germline CDR1 is MRHNA and CDR2 SNTAGT. V was pared by 3 bases and J by 4 bases, with 6 bases between. CDR3 protein: CASSESSTGELFF. The CDR3 DNA follows: TGTGCCAGCAGTGAAAGTAGCACCGGGGAGCTGTTTTTT.

This clone was counted only a few times. The chain carries TRBV28 and TRBJ2-3; a possible D gene is TRBD2 (6 bases). CDR1 and CDR2 (germline): MDHEN, SYDVKM. With 6 bases removed from V and 2 bases from J, the gap between germline ends came to 12 bases. The CDR3 is 14 amino acids. The CDR3 protein is CASSPGESTDTQYF. CDR3 sequence (DNA): TGTGCCAGCAGCCCGGGGGAGTCCACAGATACGCAGTATTTT.

This clone has a handful of counts. DNA for the CDR3: TGTGCCAGCAGCTTAAACCCTCCGGGGGAGCTTAACTATGGCTACACCTTC. Encoded protein: CASSLNPPGELNYGYTF. The rearrangement joins TRBV7-9 to TRBJ1-2; D possibly corresponds to TRBD1 (5 bases). V dropped 2 bases and J dropped 1 base, with 17 bases sitting between them. CDR3 length equals 17 residues. Germline V CDR1 and CDR2: SEHNR, FQNEAQ (reference sequence). Based on the CDR3 plus reference TRBV7-9 and TRBJ1-2, the full variable domain is DTGVSQNPRHKITKRGQNVTFRCDPISEHNRLYWYRQTLGQGPEFLTYFQNEAQLEKSRLLSDRFSAERPKGSFSTLEIQRTEQGDSAMYLCASSLNPPGELNYGYTFGSGTRLTVV.

The chain couples TRBV7-9 to TRBJ1-4, with 10 bases fitting TRBD1. Germline-derived CDR1 and CDR2 are SEHNR and FQNEAQ (reference sequence). The CDR3 consists of 16 residues. Losses at the gene ends were 4 bases for V and 3 bases for J; bases not matched to a gene: 5. CDR3 amino acids: CASSYRGTGANEKLFF. CDR3 sequence (DNA): TGTGCCAGCAGCTATAGGGGGACAGGGGCTAATGAAAAACTGTTTTTT.

The genes are TRBV7-6 and TRBJ2-5; 9 bases line up with TRBD1. V lost 2 bases to trimming and J lost 4 bases; unmatched junction nucleotides: 8. This CDR3 comprises 16 residues. Germline values: CDR1 SGHVS, CDR2 FNYEAQ. CDR3 region: CASSLSGQGFSETQYF. DNA of the CDR3: TGTGCCAGCAGCTTAAGTGGACAGGGGTTCTCAGAGACCCAGTACTTC.

The J gene is TRBJ1-1, the V gene TRBV7-8; D possibly corresponds to TRBD1 (5 bases). Trimming pared 8 bases from V and 3 bases from J, leaving 16 bases between. This CDR3 is 14 amino acids long. The germline V gene encodes CDR1 SGHVS and CDR2 FQNEAQ. CDR3 DNA sequence: TGTGCCAGCCGCTCGGGGCCGGTGGACACTGAAGCTTTCTTT. Translated: CASRSGPVDTEAFF. Complete variable domain (other parts from reference TRBV7-8 and TRBJ1-1): GAGVSQSPRYKVAKRGQDVALRCDPISGHVSLFWYQQALGQGPEFLTYFQNEAQLDKSGLPSDRFFAERPEGSVSTLKIQRTQQEDSAVYLCASRSGPVDTEAFFGQGTRLTVV.